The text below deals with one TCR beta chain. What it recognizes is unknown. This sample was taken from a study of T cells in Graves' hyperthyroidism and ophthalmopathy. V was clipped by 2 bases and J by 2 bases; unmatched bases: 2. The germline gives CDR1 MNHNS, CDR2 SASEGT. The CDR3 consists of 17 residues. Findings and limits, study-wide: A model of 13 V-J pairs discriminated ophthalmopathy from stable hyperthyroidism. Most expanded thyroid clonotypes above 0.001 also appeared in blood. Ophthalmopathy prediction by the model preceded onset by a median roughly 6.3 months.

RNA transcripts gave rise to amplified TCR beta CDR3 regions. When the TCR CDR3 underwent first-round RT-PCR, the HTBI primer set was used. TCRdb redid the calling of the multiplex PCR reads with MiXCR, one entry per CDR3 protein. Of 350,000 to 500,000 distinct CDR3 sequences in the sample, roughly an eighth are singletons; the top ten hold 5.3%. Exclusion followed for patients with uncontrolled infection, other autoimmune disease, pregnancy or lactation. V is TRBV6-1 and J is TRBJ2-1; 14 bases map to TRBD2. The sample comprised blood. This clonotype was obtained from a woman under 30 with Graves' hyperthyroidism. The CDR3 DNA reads TGTGCCAGCAGTGAACCGGGACTAGCGGGAGCCTACAATGAGCAGTTCTTC. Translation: CASSEPGLAGAYNEQFF.